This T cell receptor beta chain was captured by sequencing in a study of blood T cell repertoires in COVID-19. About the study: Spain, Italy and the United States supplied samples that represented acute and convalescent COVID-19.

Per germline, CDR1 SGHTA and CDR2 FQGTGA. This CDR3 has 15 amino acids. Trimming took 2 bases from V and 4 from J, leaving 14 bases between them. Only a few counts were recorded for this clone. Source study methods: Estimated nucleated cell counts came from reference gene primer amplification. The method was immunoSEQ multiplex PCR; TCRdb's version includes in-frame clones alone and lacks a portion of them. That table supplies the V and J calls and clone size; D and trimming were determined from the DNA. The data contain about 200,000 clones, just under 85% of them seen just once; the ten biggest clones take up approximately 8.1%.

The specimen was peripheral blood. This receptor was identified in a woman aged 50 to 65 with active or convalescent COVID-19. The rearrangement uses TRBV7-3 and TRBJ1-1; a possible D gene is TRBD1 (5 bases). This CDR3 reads CASSLLGQGLTEAFF. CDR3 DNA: TGTGCCAGCAGCTTACTGGGTCAGGGACTCACTGAAGCTTTCTTT.